Here is one T cell receptor (beta chain) with its context. Sample time point: persistent/refractory GD, antithyroid drugs over 5 years with positive TRAb. Researchers made the TCR library from RNA that was extracted from PBMCs. There are 10 residues in the CDR3. V was cut by 4 bases and J by 7 bases, with 7 bases left in between. The germline gives CDR1 DFQATT, CDR2 SNEGSKA (reference sequence). The source of the sample is a study of regulatory T cells in long-lasting Graves disease. Study-level information: Disease was considered persistent Graves' disease after over 5 years of antithyroid drugs (with positive TSH receptor antibodies).

The authors built TCR beta libraries using iRepertoire HTBI primers and Arm-PCR of CDR3 regions. In the source study's methods: Overall, samples carried 62 TRBV and more than 13 TRBJ segments. In TCRdb, the multiplex PCR reads were re-called with MiXCR into one record per CDR3 protein. The V and J calls were determined by TCRdb, not by the authors. The sample has approximately 690,000 distinct CDR3 sequences; approximately 29% are singletons. The chain joins TRBV20-1 to TRBJ2-5; D gene ambiguous. The sample in question was peripheral blood mononuclear cells (PBMCs), obtained when the disease was refractory, from a patient treated with antithyroid drugs. This TCR was sampled from a female donor with Graves disease. The CDR3 sequence is CSATNLTQYF. The CDR3, as DNA: TGCAGTGCTACTAATTTGACCCAGTACTTC.